This TCR beta chain was sequenced in a study of OX40 agonist ivuxolimab in advanced cancers. There are 17 residues in the CDR3. Germline assignment: CDR1 LGHNT and CDR2 FRNRAP. With V trimmed by 2 bases and J by 1 base, 11 bases remained unmatched. Sequenced by immunoSEQ multiplex PCR; TCRdb stores in-frame clones only, minus some. The table lists tens of thousands of clones, more than 85% of them singletons, with roughly an eighth in the top ten. This specimen was CD4+ or CD8+ T cells sorted from blood, taken in a trial of the OX40 agonist ivuxolimab. The J gene is TRBJ2-7, the V gene TRBV12-5, with 7 nucleotides matching TRBD1. The sequence came from an adult with an advanced solid tumor such as melanoma, head and neck, liver or kidney cancer. DNA of the CDR3: TGTGCTAGTGGTTTGCGTTTAGGGGACAGTTTATCCTACGAGCAGTACTTC. Translation gives CASGLRLGDSLSYEQYF. Supplemented by reference TRBV12-5 and TRBJ2-7, the full variable domain reads DARVTQTPRHKVTEMGQEVTMRCQPILGHNTVFWYRQTMMQGLELLAYFRNRAPLDDSGMPKDRFSAEMPDATLATLKIQPSEPRDSAVYFCASGLRLGDSLSYEQYFGPGTRLTVT.